The present entry profiles one T cell receptor (beta chain) with its context. This specimen comes from a study of cytomegalovirus exposure and HLA in healthy donors. PCR used 60 Vbeta primers and 13 Jbeta primers. As processed by the authors: Unique TCR beta chains numbered about 80 million in a later analysis, with around 11 million shared. Profiled with immunoSEQ multiplex PCR; TCRdb holds only in-frame clones, not every one. V and J calls and clone size follow that table, whereas D and trimming were derived from the DNA. The sample includes around 130,000 clones, approximately 83% seen only once; the top ten take around 1.2%. Per the germline V gene, CDR1 is SEHNR and CDR2 is FQNEAQ (reference sequence). Trimming cost V 5 bases and J 0 bases; bases outside gene matches: 8. This CDR3 contains 19 residues.

This receptor was obtained from a girl aged 2-10 years in good health and CMV-seronegative. Sequencing was performed on PBMCs. J is TRBJ2-3 and V is TRBV7-9, with 16 bases identical to TRBD2. The CDR3 loop is CASSQPGLAGGLSTDTQYF. CDR3 nucleotide sequence: TGTGCCAGCAGCCAGCCGGGACTAGCGGGGGGGCTGAGCACAGATACGCAGTATTTT. Full variable domain (missing parts from reference TRBV7-9 and TRBJ2-3): DTGVSQNPRHKITKRGQNVTFRCDPISEHNRLYWYRQTLGQGPEFLTYFQNEAQLEKSRLLSDRFSAERPKGSFSTLEIQRTEQGDSAMYLCASSQPGLAGGLSTDTQYFGPGTRLTVL.